The 26 T cell receptor beta chains reported below all come from one sample, sequenced in a study of graft-versus-host responses after intestinal transplantation. TCRdb's table, derived via immunoSEQ multiplex PCR, lists solely in-frame clones and lacks some. The sample lists more than 7,500 clones, more than 90% occurring once. Sequenced material: bone marrow, taken roughly 540 days after intestinal transplantation. The receptors shown here come from a human patient who received an intestinal transplant, so some T cells may come from the graft donor.

V gene TRBV7-2 combines with J gene TRBJ2-6; D is perhaps TRBD2 (6 bases). Germline CDR1 is SGHTA and CDR2 is FQGNSA. This CDR3 spans 17 amino acids. Trimming stripped 1 base from V and 6 bases from J, with 16 bases between. The CDR3 spells CASSLVAPGTAANVLTF. Here the CDR3 DNA reads TGTGCCAGCAGCTTAGTAGCACCCGGGACTGCGGCCAACGTCCTGACTTTC.

The chain combines TRBV5-6 with TRBJ2-7; weak D call: TRBD2 (5 bases). The CDR3 is 15 amino acids. Germline-derived CDR1 and CDR2 are SGHDT and YYEEEE. V shed 0 bases and J shed 4 bases, with 14 bases lying between them. CDR3: CASSLVGLAFYEQYF. The CDR3 nucleotides are TGTGCCAGCAGCTTGGTCGGACTGGCGTTTTACGAGCAGTACTTC.

The V call is TRBV5-6, the J call TRBJ2-3; D is uncertain. The CDR3 is made up of 12 amino acids. From germline, CDR1 is SGHDT and CDR2 YYEEEE. With 3 bases removed from V and 1 base from J, the gap between germline ends came to 3 bases. The CDR3 sequence is CASSWGTDTQYF. The CDR3 nucleotides are TGTGCCAGCAGCTGGGGCACAGATACGCAGTATTTT.

The chain carries TRBV12-5 and TRBJ1-1; D may be TRBD1 (6 bases). Deletions cut 7 bases from V and 7 bases from J, with 16 bases between. CDR3 length: 13 residues. CDR1 is LGHNT and CDR2 is FRNRAP in the germline V gene. The DNA of the CDR3 is TGTGCTAGTGTCGCCCCGGGGGCGGATGAAGCTTTCTTT. Translated: CASVAPGADEAFF.

The CDR3 nucleotides are TGCGCCAGCAGCCAGTCAGGGACACGGATAAGCACAGATACGCAGTATTTT. Amino acid sequence: CASSQSGTRISTDTQYF. J is TRBJ2-3 and V is TRBV4-1; tentative D call: TRBD1 (6 bases). V shed 3 bases and J shed 0 bases, with 16 bases lying between them. Germline V gives CDR1 MGHRA, CDR2 YSYEKL. The CDR3 is 17 amino acids.

This clone occurred once. The DNA of the CDR3 is TGTGCCAGCAGTGAAGATGGACTAGCGGCACATTATGAGCAGTTCTTC. Residues: CASSEDGLAAHYEQFF. The rearrangement joins TRBV6-1 to TRBJ2-1; 10 bases line up with TRBD2. The CDR3 runs to 16 residues. Trimming cost V 1 base and J 8 bases; bases outside gene matches: 8. CDR1 and CDR2 (germline): MNHNS, SASEGT.

The gene calls are TRBV19 and TRBJ1-5; D not resolved. Trimming took off 3 bases at V and 6 bases at J, with 6 bases between the two ends. CDR3 length: 12 residues. Germline values: CDR1 LNHDA, CDR2 SQIVND (reference sequence). The CDR3 sequence: CASSIESQPQHF. CDR3 nucleotide sequence: TGTGCCAGTAGTATTGAGAGTCAGCCCCAGCATTTT.

V usage is TRBV10-1 and J usage is TRBJ1-1; tentatively, D is TRBD1 (5 bases). In germline, CDR1 is WNHNN, CDR2 SYGVQD (reference sequence). The CDR3 totals 17 residues. V lost 3 bases to trimming and J lost 1 base, with 18 bases between them. The CDR3 reads CASSDGSGWGSNTEAFF. The CDR3 DNA follows: TGCGCCAGCAGTGATGGGTCAGGGTGGGGGTCGAACACTGAAGCTTTCTTT.

The chain is built from TRBV18 and TRBJ2-6; D is possibly TRBD2 (5 bases). This CDR3 spans 16 amino acids. Trimming took 3 bases from V and 2 from J, leaving 11 bases between them. Germline-derived CDR1 and CDR2 are KGHSH and LQKENI. The CDR3 coding sequence is TGTGCCAGCTCACCGCGGGCAAATACTGGGGCCAACGTCCTGACTTTC. This codes for CASSPRANTGANVLTF.

The chain is built from TRBV29-1 and TRBJ2-7, with TRBD2 identical over 7 bases. Germline trimming cut 2 bases from V and 3 bases from J; bases unmatched to any gene: 13. CDR3 length: 16 amino acids. CDR1 and CDR2 (germline): SQVTM, ANQGSEA. The CDR3 bases are TGCAGCGTTGAAAGTTGGGGGAGGGCCAATATCTACGAGCAGTACTTC. Translation gives CSVESWGRANIYEQYF.

The chain couples TRBV7-9 to TRBJ1-4; D is undetermined. With 5 bases removed from V and 6 bases from J, the gap between germline ends came to 10 bases. The CDR3 has 13 amino acids. Germline V gene sequence: CDR1 SEHNR, CDR2 FQNEAQ (reference sequence). The CDR3 DNA follows: TGTGCCAGCAGCCGAACGGGGTATGAAAAACTGTTTTTT. It codes for CASSRTGYEKLFF.

This chain connects TRBV7-8 to TRBJ1-4; 9 bases map to TRBD1. The germline V gene encodes CDR1 SGHVS and CDR2 FQNEAQ. The trim removed 6 bases at V and 5 bases at J, leaving 4 bases unmatched. This CDR3 region has 14 residues. The CDR3, as DNA: TGTGCCAGCAGGGCCGGGACAGGGAATGAAAAACTGTTTTTT. It translates to CASRAGTGNEKLFF.

This clone was detected only once. The chain employs TRBV6-5 and TRBJ2-7, with 8 nucleotides matching TRBD1. Unmatched junction bases numbered 9, after V lost 5 bases and J lost 6 bases. The V gene's germline CDR1 is MNHEY and CDR2 SVGAGI. The CDR3 runs 14 residues. CDR3 sequence reads: CASSATGGLGEQYF. CDR3 in DNA: TGTGCCAGCAGTGCTACAGGGGGATTAGGCGAGCAGTACTTC.

The chain joins TRBV11-2 to TRBJ2-2; D unclear. Per germline, CDR1 SGHAT and CDR2 FQNNGV. Trimming cost V 1 base and J 4 bases, with 4 bases left between them. This CDR3 comprises 13 residues. The CDR3 DNA is TGTGCCAGCAGCTTAGTGGGCACCGGGGAGCTGTTTTTT. Translation gives CASSLVGTGELFF. The variable domain in full, completed from reference TRBV11-2 and TRBJ2-2, reads EAGVAQSPRYKIIEKRQSVAFWCNPISGHATLYWYQQILGQGPKLLIQFQNNGVVDDSQLPKDRFSAERLKGVDSTLKIQPAKLEDSAVYLCASSLVGTGELFFGEGSRLTVL.

V gene TRBV27 combines with J gene TRBJ2-1; 8 bases fit TRBD2. V shed 3 bases, J shed 6 bases, and the junction held 10 bases outside the gene matches. The CDR3 extends over 16 amino acids. In germline, CDR1 is MNHEY, CDR2 SMNVEV (reference sequence). CDR3 sequence reads: CASSLRGGLGGNEQFF. The CDR3 DNA reads TGTGCCAGCAGTTTGCGCGGGGGACTAGGGGGCAATGAGCAGTTCTTC.

The DNA of the CDR3 is TGTGCCAGCAGTACCGGCGCAGGGTTGGAGACCCAGTACTTC. Its protein is CASSTGAGLETQYF. The chain uses TRBV28 and TRBJ2-5; possible D gene TRBD1, 5 bases. Trimming left V 5 bases short and J 5 bases short, with 15 bases between. Germline-derived CDR1 and CDR2 are MDHEN and SYDVKM. The CDR3 loop spans 14 amino acids.

This rearrangement joins TRBV19 to TRBJ1-6, with D perhaps matching TRBD1 (5 bases). This CDR3 contains 12 residues. Germline loops: CDR1 LNHDA, CDR2 SQIVND (reference sequence). V was pared by 11 bases and J by 7 bases, with 12 bases between. The CDR3 DNA sequence: TGTGCCCCCCGGGGGGACAATTCACCCCTCCACTTT. As protein: CAPRGDNSPLHF.

This chain links TRBV5-5 with TRBJ2-5; 12 nucleotides match TRBD1. The J call could be wrong; TRBJ2-7 is a better fit for the DNA end. CDR3 size: 15 residues. Germline CDR1 and CDR2: SGHKS and YYEKEE (reference sequence). The CDR3 coding sequence is TGTGCCAGCAGCTTGGAGGGACAGGGGGCGTACGAGCAGTACTTC. Encoded protein: CASSLEGQGAYEQYF.

The CDR3 protein is CASSIAAVQETQYF. The DNA of the CDR3 is TGTGCCAGTAGTATTGCGGCAGTTCAAGAGACCCAGTACTTC. The chain combines TRBV19 with TRBJ2-5; D ambiguous. Germline assignment: CDR1 LNHDA and CDR2 SQIVND (reference sequence). V was pared by 3 bases and J by 2 bases, with 10 bases between. There are 14 residues in the CDR3.

This clone showed up just a few times. This chain uses TRBV11-2 with TRBJ2-3; D is uncertain. Germline V gene data show CDR1 as SGHAT and CDR2 as FQNNGV. V lost 3 bases, J lost 0 bases, and 13 bases lay in between. The CDR3 contains 16 residues. DNA for the CDR3: TGTGCCAGCAGCTTTATAATAAGCGTAAGCACAGATACGCAGTATTTT. This encodes CASSFIISVSTDTQYF.

CDR3 nucleotides: TGCGCCAGCAGCCCTCGACTAGCGGGAGGTGGTACGCAGTATTTT. This translates into CASSPRLAGGGTQYF. The chain recombines TRBV4-1 with TRBJ2-3, with 13 bases that match TRBD2. Losses at the gene ends were 4 bases for V and 8 bases for J; bases not matched to a gene: 6. Germline assignment: CDR1 MGHRA and CDR2 YSYEKL. The CDR3 runs 15 residues.

The count of this clone is one. The rearrangement joins TRBV2 to TRBJ2-7; D is perhaps TRBD1 or TRBD2 (5 bases each). The germline gives CDR1 SNHLY, CDR2 FYNNEI. The V end was cut by 2 bases, the J end by 4 bases, with 18 bases between. The length of the CDR3 is 16 residues. For the CDR3, the DNA is TGTGCCAGCAGTGAATGGTCCCGGGGCGGAGAATACGAGCAGTACTTC. Protein sequence: CASSEWSRGGEYEQYF.

This chain uses TRBV27 with TRBJ2-7; D uncertain. The CDR3 length is 14 residues. The V end lost 6 bases, the J end lost 0 bases, and 12 bases lay between the germline ends. Germline CDR1 and CDR2: MNHEY and SMNVEV (reference sequence). CDR3 nucleotides: TGTGCCAGCAGACCACACCCGAGCTCCTACGAGCAGTACTTC. Translating gives CASRPHPSSYEQYF.

The chain combines TRBV7-3 with TRBJ2-1, with D perhaps matching TRBD2 (6 bases). Germline-derived CDR1 and CDR2 are SGHTA and FQGTGA. The CDR3 covers 19 residues. V was cut by 5 bases and J by 0 bases, with 23 bases left in between. The CDR3 is CASSPSIPIAVFSYNEQFF. In DNA, the CDR3 is TGTGCCAGCAGCCCTTCAATACCCATAGCGGTATTCTCCTACAATGAGCAGTTCTTC.

The chain joins TRBV9 to TRBJ1-1, with D possibly being TRBD1 (6 bases). Germline V gene lookup returns CDR1 SGDLS and CDR2 YYNGEE. V was trimmed by 2 bases and J by 3 bases, leaving 14 bases between them. The CDR3 is 15 amino acids. The CDR3, as DNA: TGTGCCAGCAGCGTTGACAGGTACGAATACACTGAAGCTTTCTTT. This gives the protein CASSVDRYEYTEAFF.

J is TRBJ1-2 and V is TRBV5-6, with D tentatively TRBD1 (5 bases). V was cut by 0 bases and J by 4 bases, with 13 bases left in between. CDR1 and CDR2 from the germline V gene are SGHDT and YYEEEE. The CDR3 spans 15 residues. The DNA of the CDR3 is TGTGCCAGCAGCTTGGAAGGGGCGGGCCTCTATGGCTACACCTTC. It yields the protein CASSLEGAGLYGYTF.